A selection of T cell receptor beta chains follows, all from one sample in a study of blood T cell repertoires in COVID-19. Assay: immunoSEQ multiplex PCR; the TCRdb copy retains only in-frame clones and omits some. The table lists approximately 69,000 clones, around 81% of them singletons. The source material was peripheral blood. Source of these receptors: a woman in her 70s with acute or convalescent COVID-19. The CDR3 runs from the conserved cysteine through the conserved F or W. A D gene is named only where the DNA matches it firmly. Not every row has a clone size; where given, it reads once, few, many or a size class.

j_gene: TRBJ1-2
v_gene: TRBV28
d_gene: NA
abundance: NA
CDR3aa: CASSLAGENYGYTF
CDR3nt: TGTGCCAGCAGCCTAGCAGGAGAAAACTATGGCTACACCTTC

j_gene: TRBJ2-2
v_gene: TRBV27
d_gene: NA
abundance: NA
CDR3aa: CASSFGVNTGELFF
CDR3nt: TGTGCCAGCAGTTTCGGAGTTAACACCGGGGAGCTGTTTTTT

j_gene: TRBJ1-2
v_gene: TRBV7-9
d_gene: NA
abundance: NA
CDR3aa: CASSWETGNYGYTF
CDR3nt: TGTGCCAGCAGCTGGGAGACGGGAAACTATGGCTACACCTTC

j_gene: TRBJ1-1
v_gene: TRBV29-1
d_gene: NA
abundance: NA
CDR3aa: CSSRGGSTEAFF
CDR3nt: TGCAGCTCCCGGGGGGGAAGCACTGAAGCTTTCTTT

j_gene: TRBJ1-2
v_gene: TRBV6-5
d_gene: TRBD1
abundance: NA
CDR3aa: CASRDGRGGSGYTF
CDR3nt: TGTGCCAGCAGGGACGGGCGAGGGGGCTCTGGCTACACCTTC

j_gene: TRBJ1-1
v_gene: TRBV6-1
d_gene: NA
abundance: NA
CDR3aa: CASSEYRNTEAFF
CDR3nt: TGTGCCAGCAGTGAGTACAGGAACACTGAAGCTTTCTTT

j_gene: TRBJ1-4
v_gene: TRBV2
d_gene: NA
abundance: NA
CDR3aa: CAVTRGGNEKLFF
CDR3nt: TGTGCCGTTACCAGGGGCGGTAATGAAAAACTGTTTTTT

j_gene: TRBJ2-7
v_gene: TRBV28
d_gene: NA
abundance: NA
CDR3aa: CASRISSYEQYF
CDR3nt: TGTGCCAGCAGAATCTCTAGCTACGAGCAGTACTTC

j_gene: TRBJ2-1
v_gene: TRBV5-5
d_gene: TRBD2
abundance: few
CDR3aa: CASSLAGGGYNEQFF
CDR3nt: TGTGCCAGCAGCCTAGCGGGAGGCGGGTACAATGAGCAGTTCTTC

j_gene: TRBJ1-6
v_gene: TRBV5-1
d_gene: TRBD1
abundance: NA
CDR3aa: CASSQTGTGTPLHF
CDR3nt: TGCGCCAGCAGCCAAACAGGGACAGGAACACCCCTCCACTTT

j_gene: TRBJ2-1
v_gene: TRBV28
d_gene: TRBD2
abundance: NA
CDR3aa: CASSLLLAGLGYNEQFF
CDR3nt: TGTGCCAGCAGTCTTCTCCTAGCGGGTTTGGGATACAATGAGCAGTTCTTC

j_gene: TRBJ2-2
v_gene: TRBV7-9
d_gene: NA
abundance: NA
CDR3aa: CATILDRTNTGELFF
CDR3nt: TGTGCCACCATCTTGGACAGAACGAACACCGGGGAGCTGTTTTTT

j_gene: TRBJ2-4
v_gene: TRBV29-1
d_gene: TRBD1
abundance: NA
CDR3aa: CSVHRGGNIQYF
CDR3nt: TGCAGCGTCCACAGGGGCGGAAACATTCAGTACTTC

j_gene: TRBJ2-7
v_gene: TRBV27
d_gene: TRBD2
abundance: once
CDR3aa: CASSSPGGATYEQYF
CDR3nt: TGTGCCAGCAGCTCCCCCGGGGGGGCTACCTACGAGCAGTACTTC

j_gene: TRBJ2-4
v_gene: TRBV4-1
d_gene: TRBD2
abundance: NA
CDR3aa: CASSQDFGTSGSLAKNIQYF
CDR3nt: TGCGCCAGCAGCCAAGATTTCGGGACTAGCGGGAGTCTGGCCAAAAACATTCAGTACTTC

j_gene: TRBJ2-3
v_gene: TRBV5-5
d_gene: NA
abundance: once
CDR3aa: CASSLGSGDTQYF
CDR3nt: TGTGCCAGCAGCTTGGGCTCGGGAGATACGCAGTATTTT

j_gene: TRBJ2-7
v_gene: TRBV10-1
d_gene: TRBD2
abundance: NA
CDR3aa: CARLAGGPIIICEQYF
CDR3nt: TGCGCCAGACTAGCGGGAGGGCCGATAATTATTTGCGAGCAGTACTTC

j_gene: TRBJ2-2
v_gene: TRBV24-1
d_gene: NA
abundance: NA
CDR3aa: CATSDPAGLTGELFF
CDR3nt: TGTGCCACCAGTGATCCGGCGGGGCTCACCGGGGAGCTGTTTTTT

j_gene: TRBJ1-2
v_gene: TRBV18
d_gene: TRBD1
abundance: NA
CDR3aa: CASSLSGTDLYGYTF
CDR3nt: TGTGCCAGCTCACTATCCGGGACAGACCTCTATGGCTACACCTTC

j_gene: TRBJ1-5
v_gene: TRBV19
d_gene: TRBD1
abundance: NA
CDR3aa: CASSIGQGANTGQPQHF
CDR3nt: TGTGCCAGTAGTATAGGACAGGGGGCTAATACGGGTCAGCCCCAGCATTTT

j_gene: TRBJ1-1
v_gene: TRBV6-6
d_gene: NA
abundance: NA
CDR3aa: CASSYSNIQGNPEAFF
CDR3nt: TGTGCCAGCAGTTACTCGAATATCCAGGGGAACCCTGAAGCTTTCTTT

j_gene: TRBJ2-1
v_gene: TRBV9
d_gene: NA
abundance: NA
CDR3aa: CASSVRPGSYNEQFF
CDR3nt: TGTGCCAGCAGCGTGAGGCCGGGTTCCTACAATGAGCAGTTCTTC

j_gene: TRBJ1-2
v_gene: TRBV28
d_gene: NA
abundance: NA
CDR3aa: CAGQGTARGYTF
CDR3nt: TGTGCCGGCCAGGGGACGGCGCGCGGCTACACCTTC

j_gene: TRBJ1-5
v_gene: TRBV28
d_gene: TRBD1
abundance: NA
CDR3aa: CASSPGQGATKAQHF
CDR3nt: TGTGCCAGCAGTCCGGGACAGGGCGCGACTAAGGCCCAGCATTTT